The 5 T cell receptor beta chains below all came from one sample that was sequenced in a study of blood T cell repertoires in COVID-19. Sequencing used immunoSEQ multiplex PCR; TCRdb keeps in-frame clones, though not all of them. The sample contains 260,000 or so clones, roughly 90% of which appear only once. The sample comprised peripheral blood. The source is a human donor in a cohort sampled during active COVID-19.

This clone appeared a single time. The rearrangement joins TRBV30 to TRBJ1-1, with D unresolved. The V end lost 0 bases, the J end lost 5 bases, and 7 bases lay between the germline ends. CDR1 and CDR2 from the germline V gene are GTSNPN and SVGIG (reference sequence). The CDR3 contains 12 residues. CDR3 sequence (DNA): TGTGCCTGGAGTGTACTTTCGACTGAAGCTTTCTTT. It is translated as CAWSVLSTEAFF.

V usage is TRBV9 and J usage is TRBJ1-2; 8 bases are a match to TRBD1. The germline V gene encodes CDR1 SGDLS and CDR2 YYNGEE. CDR3 length: 17 residues. V lost 0 bases to trimming and J lost 1 base; unmatched junction nucleotides: 8. The CDR3 sequence: CASSVAPGDRNNYGYTF. The CDR3 bases are TGTGCCAGCAGCGTAGCCCCCGGGGACAGGAATAACTATGGCTACACCTTC.

The chain carries TRBV5-4 and TRBJ2-7, with 7 bases identical to TRBD1. The CDR3 has 15 amino acids. J lost 0 bases, V lost 2 bases, and 5 bases had no gene match. Germline CDR1 is SGHNT and CDR2 is YYREEE (reference sequence). CDR3 protein: CASSFEGAPSYEQYF. The DNA for the CDR3 is TGTGCCAGCAGCTTTGAGGGGGCCCCCTCCTACGAGCAGTACTTC.

The chain links TRBV19 to TRBJ1-1; D gene unclear. Per germline, CDR1 LNHDA and CDR2 SQIVND (reference sequence). Trimming removed 4 bases at V and 1 base at J, with 10 bases between. This CDR3 comprises 14 residues. CDR3 DNA: TGTGCCAGTAGTACGGTGCCGGGGAACACTGAAGCTTTCTTT. This codes for CASSTVPGNTEAFF.

J is TRBJ2-7 and V is TRBV6-6; D might be TRBD2 (6 bases). V lost 5 bases, J lost 3 bases, and 14 bases lay in between. CDR3 length equals 14 residues. Per germline, CDR1 MNHNY and CDR2 SVGAGI (reference sequence). The CDR3 loop reads CASSPGLKDYEQYF. The CDR3 DNA reads as TGTGCCAGCAGTCCGGGACTCAAAGACTACGAGCAGTACTTC.